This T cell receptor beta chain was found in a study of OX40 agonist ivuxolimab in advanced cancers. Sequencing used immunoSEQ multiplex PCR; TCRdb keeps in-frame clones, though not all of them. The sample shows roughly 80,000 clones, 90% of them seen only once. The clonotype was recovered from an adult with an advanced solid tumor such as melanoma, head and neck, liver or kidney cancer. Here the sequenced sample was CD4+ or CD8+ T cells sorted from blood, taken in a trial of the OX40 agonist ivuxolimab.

The CDR3 region is CASSQRVTEAFF. In nucleotides, the CDR3 is TGTGCCAGCAGCCAGCGGGTCACTGAAGCTTTCTTT. The chain carries TRBV14 and TRBJ1-1; no firm D call. With 3 bases removed from V and 4 bases from J, the gap between germline ends came to 6 bases. Germline lookup yields CDR1 SGHDN and CDR2 FVKESK. This CDR3 has 12 amino acids.